One and the same sample provided the 22 T cell receptor beta chains below, sequenced in a study of CD8 T cells in Susac syndrome. The RNA input was roughly 0.45 to 1 ug, and it was reverse transcribed with random hexamers. TCRdb analysed the immunoSEQ multiplex PCR reads with MiXCR anew, one entry per CDR3 protein. This table holds about 120,000 distinct CDR3 sequences, about nine tenths found once. Sequenced sample: CD8+ T cells from PBMCs. The receptors come from a human donor in good health.

The chain joins TRBV7-2 to TRBJ2-7; D is undetermined. The CDR3 sequence is 14 residues long. Trimming removed 4 bases at V and 3 bases at J, with 13 bases between. Germline V gene lookup returns CDR1 SGHTA and CDR2 FQGNSA. CDR3 residues: CASSSNQVGYEQYF. CDR3 coding DNA: TGTGCCAGCAGCTCCAACCAAGTGGGCTACGAGCAGTACTTC.

The chain carries TRBV5-6 and TRBJ2-3, with no clear D. The CDR3 length is 13 residues. V was clipped by 4 bases and J by 5 bases, with 11 bases between them. The germline CDR1 and CDR2 sequences are SGHDT and YYEEEE. CDR3 amino acids: CASSGTDKDTQYF. CDR3 coding DNA: TGTGCCAGCAGCGGAACAGACAAAGATACGCAGTATTTT.

The rearrangement links TRBV27 to TRBJ2-6, with no clear D. CDR1 is MNHEY, CDR2 SMNVEV, per germline (reference sequence). V lost 8 bases to trimming and J lost 2 bases, with 7 bases between them. The CDR3 consists of 13 residues. The CDR3 loop reads CASSEPGANVLTF. The CDR3 DNA reads TGTGCCAGCTCCGAACCTGGGGCCAACGTCCTGACTTTC.

J is TRBJ2-5 and V is TRBV4-2, with 10 nucleotides matching TRBD2. Germline V gene lookup returns CDR1 LGHNA and CDR2 YNFKEQ. CDR3 length equals 15 residues. The V segment lost 2 bases and the J segment 5 bases; nucleotides outside the gene matches: 5. The CDR3 protein is CASSQFSGRWETQYF. The CDR3 bases are TGTGCCAGCAGCCAATTTAGCGGGAGGTGGGAGACCCAGTACTTC.

The genes are TRBV29-1 and TRBJ1-1, with 9 bases aligning to TRBD1. There are 15 residues in the CDR3. The junction had 12 bases not matched to a gene; V was cut back by 6 bases and J by 4 bases. The germline CDR1 and CDR2 sequences are SQVTM and ANQGSEA. CDR3 nucleotide sequence: TGCAGCGTGGCCTACAGGGGGCGCAGGGGCACTGAAGCTTTCTTT. As protein: CSVAYRGRRGTEAFF.

V and J are TRBV4-2 and TRBJ1-2, with D hard to call. The CDR3 is 16 residues long. V lost 0 bases, J lost 6 bases, and 17 bases lay in between. Looked up from germline, CDR1 is LGHNA and CDR2 is YNFKEQ. The CDR3 sequence: CASSQDLTEGSNGYTF. The CDR3 DNA follows: TGTGCCAGCAGCCAAGATCTAACCGAGGGAAGTAATGGCTACACCTTC.

The chain uses TRBV7-2 and TRBJ2-5; D remains unclear. Germline values: CDR1 SGHTA, CDR2 FQGNSA. The CDR3 covers 13 residues. The V end lost 1 base, the J end lost 1 base, and 4 bases lay between the germline ends. The CDR3 loop is CASSLGTQETQYF. In DNA form, the CDR3 reads TGTGCCAGCAGCTTAGGCACCCAAGAGACCCAGTACTTC.

This chain joins TRBV7-8 and TRBJ2-5, with a weak D call TRBD1 (5 bases). Germline V gene lookup returns CDR1 SGHVS and CDR2 FQNEAQ. V was shortened by 3 bases and J by 3 bases, with 14 bases between the two germline ends. The CDR3 sequence is 15 residues long. The DNA for the CDR3 is TGTGCCAGCAGCTTTAGGCCCGACAGAGAAGAGACCCAGTACTTC. Amino acids: CASSFRPDREETQYF.

In its sample, this clonotype was seen once. The CDR3 nucleotides read TGTGCCAGCAGCTACCAAGACAGGGATCAAAATACGCAGTATTTT. It specifies CASSYQDRDQNTQYF. The V gene is TRBV7-2, the J gene TRBJ2-3; the match to TRBD1 covers 7 bases. V gave up 4 bases and J gave up 7 bases; unmatched junction bases: 11. In germline, CDR1 is SGHTA, CDR2 FQGNSA. The CDR3 totals 15 residues.

The rearrangement uses TRBV11-2 and TRBJ2-7, with 10 positions matching TRBD2. CDR3 length: 14 residues. The germline CDR1 and CDR2 sequences are SGHAT and FQNNGV. The ends lost 7 bases at V and 4 bases at J; junction bases unmatched: 7. The CDR3 loop is CASNRLAGRYEQYF. In DNA, the CDR3 is TGTGCCAGCAACCGACTAGCGGGTCGATACGAGCAGTACTTC.

The chain recombines TRBV9 with TRBJ2-3, with no clear D. Germline V lookup: CDR1 SGDLS, CDR2 YYNGEE. Trimming cost V 2 bases and J 6 bases, with 7 bases left between them. This CDR3 is built from 12 residues. CDR3 nucleotide sequence: TGTGCCAGCAGCGTTTTCCAGGATACGCAGTATTTT. Protein product: CASSVFQDTQYF.

This rearrangement joins TRBV5-6 to TRBJ2-1; D perhaps matches TRBD2 (6 bases). With 3 bases removed from V and 4 bases from J, the gap between germline ends came to 17 bases. Looked up from germline, CDR1 is SGHDT and CDR2 is YYEEEE. CDR3 size: 16 residues. The CDR3 loop is CASSWTWGGEYNEQFF. DNA for the CDR3: TGTGCCAGCAGCTGGACCTGGGGCGGGGAATACAATGAGCAGTTCTTC. Drawing the rest from reference TRBV5-6 and TRBJ2-1, the complete variable domain is DAGVTQSPTHLIKTRGQQVTLRCSPKSGHDTVSWYQQALGQGPQFIFQYYEEEERQRGNFPDRFSGHQFPNYSSELNVNALLLGDSALYLCASSWTWGGEYNEQFFGPGTRLTVL.

The V call is TRBV12-3 or TRBV12-4, the J call TRBJ1-1; 7 bases are a match to TRBD1. Losses at the gene ends were 5 bases for V and 4 bases for J; bases not matched to a gene: 7. This CDR3 spans 14 amino acids. The chain's CDR3 is CASSPTGWGTEAFF. CDR3 in DNA: TGTGCCAGCAGTCCGACAGGGTGGGGCACTGAAGCTTTCTTT.

V is TRBV7-9 and J is TRBJ1-6, with D possibly TRBD1 on 5 matching bases. V lost 5 bases and J 9 bases, leaving 14 bases between the germline ends. The CDR3 runs to 14 residues. CDR1 and CDR2 (germline): SEHNR, FQNEAQ (reference sequence). The DNA for the CDR3 is TGTGCCAGCAGCGAATTTCCCCAGGGTTCACCCCTCCACTTT. Protein product: CASSEFPQGSPLHF. The full variable domain, with the rest looked up from reference TRBV7-9 and TRBJ1-6, is DTGVSQNPRHKITKRGQNVTFRCDPISEHNRLYWYRQTLGQGPEFLTYFQNEAQLEKSRLLSDRFSAERPKGSFSTLEIQRTEQGDSAMYLCASSEFPQGSPLHFGNGTRLTVT.

This rearrangement joins TRBV20-1 to TRBJ2-1, with 14 bases fitting TRBD2. Germline lookup yields CDR1 DFQATT and CDR2 SNEGSKA (reference sequence). This CDR3 is built from 16 residues. J was trimmed by 5 bases and V by 4 bases; bases with no gene match: 7. Written as DNA, the CDR3 is TGCAGTGCTATGACTAGCGGGAGGGCCGTCCACAATGAGCAGTTCTTC. This gives the protein CSAMTSGRAVHNEQFF.

The rearrangement uses TRBV5-1 and TRBJ2-5, with D uncertain. The ends were cut back, 5 bases at V and 5 bases at J, with 13 bases in the middle. The CDR3 sequence is 13 residues long. The germline V gene has CDR1 SGHRS and CDR2 YFSETQ. The CDR3 spells CASRVAEPETQYF. The CDR3, as DNA: TGCGCCAGCAGGGTGGCGGAGCCGGAGACCCAGTACTTC.

V gene TRBV7-2 combines with J gene TRBJ2-3; maybe TRBD2 (5 bases). The CDR3 spans 14 residues. CDR1 is SGHTA, CDR2 FQGNSA, per germline. Trimming pared 5 bases from V and 3 bases from J, leaving 12 bases between. The CDR3 loop is CASSRVPGTDTQYF. The CDR3 nucleotides are TGTGCCAGCAGCCGCGTCCCGGGAACAGATACGCAGTATTTT.

The rearrangement links TRBV2 to TRBJ1-1, with 11 positions matching TRBD1. There are 18 residues in the CDR3. V was pared by 6 bases and J by 0 bases, with 12 bases of the junction left unmatched. From germline, CDR1 is SNHLY and CDR2 FYNNEI. The CDR3 DNA reads as TGTGCCAGCAGCGTCAAACCCGGGACAGGGGGGATGAACACTGAAGCTTTCTTT. This translates into CASSVKPGTGGMNTEAFF.

As concerns this clonotype: One junction end does not reproduce the germline sequence, and a read error may be involved. This chain connects TRBV13 to TRBJ2-3; 8 nucleotides match TRBD2. The CDR3 loop spans 12 amino acids. Germline-derived CDR1 and CDR2 are PRHDT and FYEKMQ (reference sequence). CDR3 DNA: TGTGCCAGCAGCTCCGGGACTAGGGGGGCGGATTTT. It codes for CASSSGTRGADF.

Here the CDR3 reads CASMVQLNRKAFF. As DNA, the CDR3 is TGTGCCAGCATGGTCCAACTGAACCGAAAAGCTTTCTTT. The chain carries TRBV28 and TRBJ1-1, with D uncertain. The CDR3 loop spans 13 amino acids. Trimming shortened V by 7 bases and J by 9 bases, and 18 bases separated the two germline ends. From germline, CDR1 is MDHEN and CDR2 SYDVKM.

This sequence joins TRBV5-6 and TRBJ2-3; either TRBD1 or TRBD2 may fit D (5 bases each). The V and J ends lost 0 bases and 3 bases respectively, with 14 bases between them. The CDR3 covers 16 residues. CDR1 SGHDT and CDR2 YYEEEE come from the germline V gene. The CDR3 DNA follows: TGTGCCAGCAGCTTGGATAGGGGAAGGAGGACAGATACGCAGTATTTT. It translates to CASSLDRGRRTDTQYF.

The chain is built from TRBV7-2 and TRBJ1-4, with D perhaps matching TRBD1 (5 bases). The germline V and J ends were trimmed by 7 bases and 3 bases, with 12 bases remaining between them. Per the germline V gene, CDR1 is SGHTA and CDR2 is FQGNSA. This CDR3 has 14 amino acids. CDR3 sequence (DNA): TGTGCCAGCACCAAGGGGTGGGCTAATGAAAAACTGTTTTTT. Residues: CASTKGWANEKLFF. Looking up the rest from reference TRBV7-2 and TRBJ1-4 gives the full variable domain: GAGVSQSPSNKVTEKGKDVELRCDPISGHTALYWYRQSLGQGLEFLIYFQGNSAPDKSGLPSDRFSAERTGGSVSTLTIQRTQQEDSAVYLCASTKGWANEKLFFGSGTQLSVL.